This record looks at one T cell receptor (beta chain) sequence and its context. As yet, its antigen is unknown. There are 12 residues in the CDR3. Germline V gives CDR1 SGHDT, CDR2 YYEEEE. V was clipped by 4 bases and J by 5 bases; unmatched bases: 2. Assay used: immunoSEQ multiplex PCR; TCRdb lists only in-frame clones, some missing. Altogether approximately 81,000 clones are present, around 95% being singletons, with the ten largest covering approximately 1.4%. This specimen comes from a study of human versus mouse CDR3 diversity and MHC coevolution. Broader study findings: The lowest clonal inequality scores came from most of the three human donors. Compared with mice, human CDR3s carried more deletions and insertions on average. Human T cells underwent selection on about six different MHC II alleles.

This TCR came from a person between 25 and 69 years old in good health. Sequenced input: naive CD4+ T cells from blood. Subset in this sample: CD45RO-negative CD62L-positive naive CD4 T cells. This chain joins TRBV5-6 and TRBJ2-5; TRBD1 matches at 7 bases. The CDR3, as DNA: TGTGCCAGCAGCCGGGACAGCGAGACCCAGTACTTC. Encoded protein: CASSRDSETQYF.